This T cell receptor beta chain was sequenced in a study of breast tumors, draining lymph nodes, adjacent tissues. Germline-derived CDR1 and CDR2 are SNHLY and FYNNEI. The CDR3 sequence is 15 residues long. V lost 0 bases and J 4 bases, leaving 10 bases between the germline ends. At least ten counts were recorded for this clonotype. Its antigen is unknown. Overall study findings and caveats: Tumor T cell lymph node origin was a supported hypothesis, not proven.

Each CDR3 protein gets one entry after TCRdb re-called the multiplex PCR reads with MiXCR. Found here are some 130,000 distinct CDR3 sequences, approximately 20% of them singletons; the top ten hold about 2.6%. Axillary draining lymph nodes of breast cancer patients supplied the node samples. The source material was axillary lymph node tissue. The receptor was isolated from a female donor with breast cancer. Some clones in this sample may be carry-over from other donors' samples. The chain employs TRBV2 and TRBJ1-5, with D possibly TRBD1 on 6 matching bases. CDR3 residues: CASSEAQGSNQPQHF. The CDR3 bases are TGTGCCAGCAGTGAAGCACAGGGATCGAATCAGCCCCAGCATTTT.